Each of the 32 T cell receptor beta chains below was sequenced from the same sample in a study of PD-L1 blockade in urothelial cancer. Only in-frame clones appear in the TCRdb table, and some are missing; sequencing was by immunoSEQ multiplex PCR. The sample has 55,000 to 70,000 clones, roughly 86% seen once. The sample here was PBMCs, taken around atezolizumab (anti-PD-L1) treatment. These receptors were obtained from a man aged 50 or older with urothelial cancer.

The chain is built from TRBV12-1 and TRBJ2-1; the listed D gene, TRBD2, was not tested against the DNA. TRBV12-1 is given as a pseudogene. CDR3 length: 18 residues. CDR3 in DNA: TGTGCCAGCAGCCCCCCCCCACAAAGGGACTCTGTTTTCAATGAGCAGTTCTTC. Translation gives CASSPPPQRDSVFNEQFF.

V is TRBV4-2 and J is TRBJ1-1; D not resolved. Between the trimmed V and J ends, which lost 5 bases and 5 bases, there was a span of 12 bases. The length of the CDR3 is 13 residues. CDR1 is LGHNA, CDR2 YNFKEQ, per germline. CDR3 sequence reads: CASSGGRRTEAFF. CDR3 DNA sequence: TGTGCCAGCAGCGGCGGGAGGAGGACTGAAGCTTTCTTT.

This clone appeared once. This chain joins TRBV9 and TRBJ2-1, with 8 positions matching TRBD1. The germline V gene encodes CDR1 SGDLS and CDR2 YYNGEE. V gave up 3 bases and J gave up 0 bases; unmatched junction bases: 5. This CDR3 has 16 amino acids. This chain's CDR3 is CASSARTGSSYNEQFF. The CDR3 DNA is TGTGCCAGCAGCGCCCGGACAGGGAGCTCCTACAATGAGCAGTTCTTC.

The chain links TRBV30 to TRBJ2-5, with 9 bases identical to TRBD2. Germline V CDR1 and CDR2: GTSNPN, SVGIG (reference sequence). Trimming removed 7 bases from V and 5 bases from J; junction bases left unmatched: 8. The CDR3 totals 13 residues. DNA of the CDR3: TGTGCCTCGCGGCTAGCGGGATTGGAGACCCAGTACTTC. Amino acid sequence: CASRLAGLETQYF. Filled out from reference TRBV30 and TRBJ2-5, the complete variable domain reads SQTIHQWPATLVQPVGSPLSLECTVEGTSNPNLYWYRQAAGRGLQLLFYSVGIGQISSEVPQNLSASRPQDRQFILSSKKLLLSDSGFYLCASRLAGLETQYFGPGTRLLVL.

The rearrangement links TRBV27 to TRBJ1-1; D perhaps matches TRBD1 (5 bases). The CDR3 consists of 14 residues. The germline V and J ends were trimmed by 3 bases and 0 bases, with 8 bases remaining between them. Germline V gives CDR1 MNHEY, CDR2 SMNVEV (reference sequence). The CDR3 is CASSFSDMNTEAFF. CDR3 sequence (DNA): TGTGCCAGCAGTTTTTCGGACATGAACACTGAAGCTTTCTTT.

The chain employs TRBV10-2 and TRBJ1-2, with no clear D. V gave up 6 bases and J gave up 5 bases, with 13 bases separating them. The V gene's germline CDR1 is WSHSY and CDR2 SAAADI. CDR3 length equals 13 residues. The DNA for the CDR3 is TGCGCCAGCAGCGGACTGCCGACTTATGGCTACACCTTC. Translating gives CASSGLPTYGYTF.

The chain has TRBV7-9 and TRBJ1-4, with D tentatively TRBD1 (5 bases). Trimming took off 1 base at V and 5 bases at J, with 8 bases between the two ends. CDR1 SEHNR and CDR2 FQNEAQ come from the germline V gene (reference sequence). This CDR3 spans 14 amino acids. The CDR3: CASSLGQGNEKLFF. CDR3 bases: TGTGCCAGCAGCTTAGGGCAGGGCAATGAAAAACTGTTTTTT.

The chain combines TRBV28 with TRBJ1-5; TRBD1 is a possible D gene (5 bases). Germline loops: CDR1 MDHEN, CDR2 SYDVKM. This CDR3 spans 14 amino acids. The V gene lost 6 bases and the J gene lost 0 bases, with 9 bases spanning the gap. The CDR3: CASRQGFSNQPQHF. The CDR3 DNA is TGTGCCAGCAGGCAGGGATTTAGCAATCAGCCCCAGCATTTT.

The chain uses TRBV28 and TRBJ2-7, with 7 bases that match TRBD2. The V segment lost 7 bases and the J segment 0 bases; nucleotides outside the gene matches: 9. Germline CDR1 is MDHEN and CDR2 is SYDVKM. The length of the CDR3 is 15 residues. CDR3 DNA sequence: TGTGCCAGCACCCCCGGAGCGGGGAGCTCCTACGAGCAGTACTTC. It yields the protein CASTPGAGSSYEQYF.

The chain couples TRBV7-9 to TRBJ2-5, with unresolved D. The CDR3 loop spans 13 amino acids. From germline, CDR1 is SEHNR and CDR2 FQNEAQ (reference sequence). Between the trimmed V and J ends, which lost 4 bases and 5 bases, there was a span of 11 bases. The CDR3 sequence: CASSSSGSETQYF. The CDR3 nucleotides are TGTGCCAGCAGCTCCTCCGGGTCGGAGACCCAGTACTTC.

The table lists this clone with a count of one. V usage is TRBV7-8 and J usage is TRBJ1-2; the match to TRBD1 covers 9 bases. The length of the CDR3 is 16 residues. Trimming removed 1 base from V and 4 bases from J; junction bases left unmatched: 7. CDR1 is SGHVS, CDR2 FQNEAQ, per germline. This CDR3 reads CASSLEGTGSVYGYTF. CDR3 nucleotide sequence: TGTGCCAGCAGCTTAGAGGGGACAGGGTCGGTCTATGGCTACACCTTC. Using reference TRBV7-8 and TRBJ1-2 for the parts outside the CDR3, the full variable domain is GAGVSQSPRYKVAKRGQDVALRCDPISGHVSLFWYQQALGQGPEFLTYFQNEAQLDKSGLPSDRFFAERPEGSVSTLKIQRTQQEDSAVYLCASSLEGTGSVYGYTFGSGTRLTVV.

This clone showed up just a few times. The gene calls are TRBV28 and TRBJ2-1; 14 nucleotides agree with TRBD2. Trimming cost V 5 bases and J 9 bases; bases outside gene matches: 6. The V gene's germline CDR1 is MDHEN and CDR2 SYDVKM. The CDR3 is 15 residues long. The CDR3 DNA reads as TGTGCCAGCAGTATGGGACTAGCGGGAGTGGTTGAGCAGTTCTTC. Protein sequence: CASSMGLAGVVEQFF.

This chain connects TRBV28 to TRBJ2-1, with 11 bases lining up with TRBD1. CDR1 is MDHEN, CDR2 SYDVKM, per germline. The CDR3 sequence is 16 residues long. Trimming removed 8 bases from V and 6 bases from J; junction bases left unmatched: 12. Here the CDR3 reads CASARTGGYSINEQFF. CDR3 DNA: TGTGCCAGCGCGCGGACAGGGGGCTATTCTATCAATGAGCAGTTCTTC.

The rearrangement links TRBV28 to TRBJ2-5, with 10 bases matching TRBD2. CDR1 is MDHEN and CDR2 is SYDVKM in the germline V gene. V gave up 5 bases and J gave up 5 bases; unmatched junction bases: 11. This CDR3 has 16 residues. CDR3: CASSRGLAWERETQYF. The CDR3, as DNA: TGTGCCAGCAGTCGGGGACTAGCGTGGGAAAGGGAGACCCAGTACTTC.

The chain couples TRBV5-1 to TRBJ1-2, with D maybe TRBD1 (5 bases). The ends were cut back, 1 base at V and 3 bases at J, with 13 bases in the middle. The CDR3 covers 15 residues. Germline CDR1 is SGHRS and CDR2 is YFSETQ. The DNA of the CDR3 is TGCGCCAGCAGCTTGAGGGCCAGGGAGGACTATGGCTACACCTTC. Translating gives CASSLRAREDYGYTF.

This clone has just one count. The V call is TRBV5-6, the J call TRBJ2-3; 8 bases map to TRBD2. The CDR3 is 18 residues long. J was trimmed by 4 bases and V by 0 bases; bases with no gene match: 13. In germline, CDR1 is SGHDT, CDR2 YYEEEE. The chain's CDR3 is CASSLGRRSGSGSDTQYF. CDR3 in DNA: TGTGCCAGCAGCTTGGGCCGTCGCAGCGGGAGCGGCTCAGATACGCAGTATTTT.

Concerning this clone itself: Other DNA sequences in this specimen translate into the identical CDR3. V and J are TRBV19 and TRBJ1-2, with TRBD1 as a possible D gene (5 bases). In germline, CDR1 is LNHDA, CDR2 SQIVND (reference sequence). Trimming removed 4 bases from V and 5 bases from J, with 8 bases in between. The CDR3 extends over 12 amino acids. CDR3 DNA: TGTGCCAGTAGTACGGGGGAGTATGGCTACACCTTC. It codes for CASSTGEYGYTF.

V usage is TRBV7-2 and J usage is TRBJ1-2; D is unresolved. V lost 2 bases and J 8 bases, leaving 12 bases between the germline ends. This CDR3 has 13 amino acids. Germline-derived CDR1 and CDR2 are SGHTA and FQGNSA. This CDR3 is CASSLSTVGGYTF. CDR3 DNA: TGTGCCAGCAGCTTAAGCACAGTCGGCGGCTACACCTTC. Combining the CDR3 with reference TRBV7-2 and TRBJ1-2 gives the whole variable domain GAGVSQSPSNKVTEKGKDVELRCDPISGHTALYWYRQSLGQGLEFLIYFQGNSAPDKSGLPSDRFSAERTGGSVSTLTIQRTQQEDSAVYLCASSLSTVGGYTFGSGTRLTVV.

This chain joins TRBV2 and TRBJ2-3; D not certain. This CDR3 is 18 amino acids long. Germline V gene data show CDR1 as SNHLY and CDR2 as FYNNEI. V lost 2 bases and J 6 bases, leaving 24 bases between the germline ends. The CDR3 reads CASSESTGVVSFLDTQYF. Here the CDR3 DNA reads TGTGCCAGCAGTGAATCCACCGGAGTAGTTAGCTTCCTGGATACGCAGTATTTT.

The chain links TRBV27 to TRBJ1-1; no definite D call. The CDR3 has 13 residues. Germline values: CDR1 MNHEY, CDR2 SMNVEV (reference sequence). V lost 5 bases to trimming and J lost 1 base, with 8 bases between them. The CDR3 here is CASSKAGNTEAFF. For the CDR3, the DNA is TGTGCCAGCAGTAAGGCAGGGAACACTGAAGCTTTCTTT.

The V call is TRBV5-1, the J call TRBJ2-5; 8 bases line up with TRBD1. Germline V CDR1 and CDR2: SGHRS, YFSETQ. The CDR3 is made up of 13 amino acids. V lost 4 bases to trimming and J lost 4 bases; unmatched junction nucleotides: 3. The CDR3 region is CASSVTGGETQYF. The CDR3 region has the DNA TGCGCCAGCAGCGTTACAGGGGGAGAGACCCAGTACTTC.

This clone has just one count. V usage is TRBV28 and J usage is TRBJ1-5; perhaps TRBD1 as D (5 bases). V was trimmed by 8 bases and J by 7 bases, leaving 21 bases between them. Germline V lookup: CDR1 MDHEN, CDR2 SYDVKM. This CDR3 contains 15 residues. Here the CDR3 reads CASSPAGSVSQPQHF. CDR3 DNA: TGTGCCAGCTCCCCGGCAGGGTCCGTCAGCCAGCCCCAGCATTTT.

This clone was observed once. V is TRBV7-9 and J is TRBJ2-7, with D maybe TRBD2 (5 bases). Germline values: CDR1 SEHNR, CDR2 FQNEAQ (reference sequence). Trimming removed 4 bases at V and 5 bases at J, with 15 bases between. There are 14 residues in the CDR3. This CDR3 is CASSSPVSGNEQYF. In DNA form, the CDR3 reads TGTGCCAGCAGCTCACCAGTAAGCGGCAACGAGCAGTACTTC.

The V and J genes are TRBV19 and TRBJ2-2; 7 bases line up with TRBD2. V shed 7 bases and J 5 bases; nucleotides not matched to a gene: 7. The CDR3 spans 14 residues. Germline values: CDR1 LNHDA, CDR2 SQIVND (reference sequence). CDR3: CASIMGGYTGELFF. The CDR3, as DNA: TGTGCCAGTATAATGGGGGGGTATACCGGGGAGCTGTTTTTT.

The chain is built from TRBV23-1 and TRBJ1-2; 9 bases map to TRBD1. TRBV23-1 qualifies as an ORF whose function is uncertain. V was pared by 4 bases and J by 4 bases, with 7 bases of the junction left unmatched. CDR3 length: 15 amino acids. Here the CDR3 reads CASSPGDRVGYGYTF. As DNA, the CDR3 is TGCGCCAGCAGTCCTGGGGACAGGGTCGGCTATGGCTACACCTTC.

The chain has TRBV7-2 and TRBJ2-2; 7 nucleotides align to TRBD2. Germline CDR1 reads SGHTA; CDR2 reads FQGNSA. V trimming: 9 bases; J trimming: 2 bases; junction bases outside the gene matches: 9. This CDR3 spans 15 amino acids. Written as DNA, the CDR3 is TGTGCCAGTCGCTCCAGCGGGAAAAACACCGGGGAGCTGTTTTTT. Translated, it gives CASRSSGKNTGELFF.

The CDR3 loop reads CASSLGTGTSSYEQYF. The CDR3 nucleotides are TGTGCCAGCAGCTTAGGTACAGGGACCTCCTCCTACGAGCAGTACTTC. The V and J genes are TRBV7-9 and TRBJ2-7, with a possible D match to TRBD1 (6 bases). Germline V gene lookup returns CDR1 SEHNR and CDR2 FQNEAQ (reference sequence). V lost 1 base, J lost 0 bases, and 13 bases lay in between. There are 16 residues in the CDR3.

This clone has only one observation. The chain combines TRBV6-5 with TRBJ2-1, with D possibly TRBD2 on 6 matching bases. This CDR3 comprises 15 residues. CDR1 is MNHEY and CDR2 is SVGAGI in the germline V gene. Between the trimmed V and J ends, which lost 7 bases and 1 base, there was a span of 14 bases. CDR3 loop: CASTGRNPSYNEQFF. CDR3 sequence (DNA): TGTGCCAGCACTGGGAGGAATCCATCCTACAATGAGCAGTTCTTC.

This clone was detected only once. The CDR3 loop reads CASSLEASGSYEQYF. Written as DNA, the CDR3 is TGTGCCAGCAGCTTAGAGGCTAGCGGCTCCTACGAGCAGTACTTC. The chain uses TRBV7-2 and TRBJ2-7; 7 nucleotides align to TRBD2. Germline CDR1 reads SGHTA; CDR2 reads FQGNSA. The J segment lost 0 bases and the V segment lost 1 base, leaving 3 bases of the junction unmatched. The CDR3 runs to 15 residues. The full variable domain, completed using reference TRBV7-2 and TRBJ2-7, is GAGVSQSPSNKVTEKGKDVELRCDPISGHTALYWYRQSLGQGLEFLIYFQGNSAPDKSGLPSDRFSAERTGGSVSTLTIQRTQQEDSAVYLCASSLEASGSYEQYFGPGTRLTVT.

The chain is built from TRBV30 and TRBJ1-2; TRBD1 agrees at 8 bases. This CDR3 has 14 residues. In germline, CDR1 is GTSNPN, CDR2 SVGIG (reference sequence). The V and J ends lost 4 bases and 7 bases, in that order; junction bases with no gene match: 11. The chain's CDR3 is CAWTIGQGLVGYTF. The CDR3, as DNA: TGTGCCTGGACTATTGGACAGGGACTTGTTGGCTACACCTTC.

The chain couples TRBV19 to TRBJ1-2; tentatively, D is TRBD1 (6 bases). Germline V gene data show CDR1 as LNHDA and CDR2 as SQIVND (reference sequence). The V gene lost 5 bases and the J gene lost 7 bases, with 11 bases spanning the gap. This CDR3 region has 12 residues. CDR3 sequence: CASSLTGFGYTF. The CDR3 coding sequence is TGTGCCAGTAGTCTCACAGGGTTTGGCTACACCTTC. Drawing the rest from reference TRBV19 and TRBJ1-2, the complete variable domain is DGGITQSPKYLFRKEGQNVTLSCEQNLNHDAMYWYRQDPGQGLRLIYYSQIVNDFQKGDIAEGYSVSREKKESFPLTVTSAQKNPTAFYLCASSLTGFGYTFGSGTRLTVV.

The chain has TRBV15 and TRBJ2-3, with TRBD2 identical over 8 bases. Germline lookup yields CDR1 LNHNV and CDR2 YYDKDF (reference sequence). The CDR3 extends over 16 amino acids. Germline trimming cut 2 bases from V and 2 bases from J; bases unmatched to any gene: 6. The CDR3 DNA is TGTGCCACCAGCAGAAACCGGGGGGGCCCCACAGATACGCAGTATTTT. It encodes CATSRNRGGPTDTQYF.